The 23 T cell receptor beta chains in this list originate from one sample, sequenced in a study of blood T cell repertoires in COVID-19. Assay: immunoSEQ multiplex PCR; the TCRdb copy retains only in-frame clones and omits some. The sample contains hundreds of thousands of clones, approximately 89% of which appear only once. The sequenced sample consisted of peripheral blood. The source of these receptors is a woman in her 30s with COVID-19, enrolled during active disease.

This clone was observed many times. The rearrangement links TRBV2 to TRBJ1-2, with D hard to call. The germline V gene encodes CDR1 SNHLY and CDR2 FYNNEI. CDR3 length: 13 residues. V gave up 4 bases and J gave up 5 bases, with 11 bases separating them. This CDR3 reads CASSVELMYGYTF. CDR3 DNA: TGTGCCAGCAGTGTTGAGCTCATGTATGGCTACACCTTC. The full variable domain, with the rest looked up from reference TRBV2 and TRBJ1-2, is EPEVTQTPSHQVTQMGQEVILRCVPISNHLYFYWYRQILGQKVEFLVSFYNNEISEKSEIFDDQFSVERPDGSNFTLKIRSTKLEDSAMYFCASSVELMYGYTFGSGTRLTVV.

The V and J genes are TRBV11-2 and TRBJ2-2; D unresolved. CDR1 SGHAT and CDR2 FQNNGV come from the germline V gene. This CDR3 contains 13 residues. Trimming removed 2 bases at V and 4 bases at J, with 5 bases between. CDR3 sequence (DNA): TGTGCCAGCAGCTTATTGCGCACCGGGGAGCTGTTTTTT. Residues: CASSLLRTGELFF.

The chain joins TRBV9 to TRBJ2-1; a weak D match, TRBD1 (5 bases). Deletions cut 3 bases from V and 4 bases from J, with 11 bases between. Per the germline V gene, CDR1 is SGDLS and CDR2 is YYNGEE. CDR3 size: 14 residues. This CDR3 reads CASSASDSYNEQFF. The CDR3 nucleotides are TGTGCCAGCAGCGCCTCCGACAGTTACAATGAGCAGTTCTTC.

The chain joins TRBV6-5 to TRBJ2-2, with D maybe TRBD2 (6 bases). In germline, CDR1 is MNHEY, CDR2 SVGAGI. The CDR3 has 14 amino acids. V was clipped by 8 bases and J by 5 bases, with 15 bases between them. CDR3 region: CASLKPGDTGELFF. DNA for the CDR3: TGTGCCAGCCTCAAGCCGGGGGATACCGGGGAGCTGTTTTTT.

The J gene is TRBJ1-5, the V gene TRBV9; D is possibly TRBD1 (5 bases). The CDR3 sequence is 13 residues long. Per germline, CDR1 SGDLS and CDR2 YYNGEE. V lost 4 bases and J lost 5, with 10 bases in between. The CDR3 DNA reads as TGTGCCAGCAGCTCCGGGGACTATCAGCCCCAGCATTTT. Translating it yields CASSSGDYQPQHF.

The chain is built from TRBV2 and TRBJ1-2, with a weak D call TRBD1 (6 bases). This CDR3 spans 16 amino acids. Between the trimmed V and J ends, which lost 7 bases and 4 bases, there was a span of 22 bases. Germline V gene sequence: CDR1 SNHLY, CDR2 FYNNEI. CDR3 in DNA: TGTGCCAGCATCCTGGAATCTACAGGGTTTTTCTATGGCTACACCTTC. This gives the protein CASILESTGFFYGYTF.

The V and J genes are TRBV27 and TRBJ2-5; 8 nucleotides line up with TRBD1. Per germline, CDR1 MNHEY and CDR2 SMNVEV (reference sequence). This CDR3 contains 17 residues. The junction had 16 bases not matched to a gene; V was cut back by 6 bases and J by 4 bases. For the CDR3, the DNA is TGTGCCAGCAGACCCGCCCTTTACAGGGGGTTCCGAGAGACCCAGTACTTC. It specifies CASRPALYRGFRETQYF.

This chain connects TRBV7-6 to TRBJ2-7, with a weak D call TRBD1 (5 bases). The CDR3 totals 15 residues. Looked up from germline, CDR1 is SGHVS and CDR2 is FNYEAQ. V was shortened by 5 bases and J by 2 bases, with 16 bases between the two germline ends. In DNA form, the CDR3 reads TGTGCCAGCAGCCCCAGGGTGGCAGGGCCCTACGAGCAGTACTTC. Protein product: CASSPRVAGPYEQYF.

The chain carries TRBV4-3 and TRBJ1-2; TRBD1 might be the D (5 bases). This CDR3 region has 15 residues. Germline loops: CDR1 LGHNA, CDR2 YSLEER. V gave up 0 bases and J gave up 5 bases, with 13 bases separating them. The CDR3 DNA is TGCGCCAGCAGCCAAGATGCTGGGACTTATTATGGCTACACCTTC. It codes for CASSQDAGTYYGYTF.

The V and J genes are TRBV5-4 and TRBJ2-3; TRBD1 agrees at 7 bases. The germline V gene encodes CDR1 SGHNT and CDR2 YYREEE (reference sequence). This CDR3 region has 16 residues. Unmatched junction bases numbered 8, after V lost 4 bases and J lost 0 bases. CDR3 in DNA: TGTGCCAGCAGCCCGGGACAGACCCTTAGCACAGATACGCAGTATTTT. This codes for CASSPGQTLSTDTQYF.

The gene calls are TRBV28 and TRBJ1-5, with 9 bases matching TRBD1. The ends lost 6 bases at V and 3 bases at J; junction bases unmatched: 6. CDR1 MDHEN and CDR2 SYDVKM come from the germline V gene. CDR3 size: 15 residues. CDR3 sequence reads: CASRLQGATNQPQHF. DNA of the CDR3: TGTGCCAGCAGGCTACAGGGGGCGACCAATCAGCCCCAGCATTTT.

The chain employs TRBV9 and TRBJ2-7; 11 bases are shared with TRBD1. Unmatched junction bases numbered 13, after V lost 4 bases and J lost 4 bases. The CDR3 spans 17 residues. Germline CDR1 and CDR2: SGDLS and YYNGEE. The chain's CDR3 is CASSSPGGQGARYEQYF. The CDR3, as DNA: TGTGCCAGCAGCTCACCTGGCGGACAGGGGGCTAGGTACGAGCAGTACTTC. The full variable domain, rest sourced from reference TRBV9 and TRBJ2-7, is DSGVTQTPKHLITATGQRVTLRCSPRSGDLSVYWYQQSLDQGLQFLIQYYNGEERAKGNILERFSAQQFPDLHSELNLSSLELGDSALYFCASSSPGGQGARYEQYFGPGTRLTVT.

This clone was recorded only once. The chain couples TRBV2 to TRBJ2-7, with D perhaps TRBD1 (6 bases). CDR3 length equals 14 residues. Trimming took off 3 bases at V and 0 bases at J, with 9 bases between the two ends. CDR1 and CDR2 from the germline V gene are SNHLY and FYNNEI. CDR3 DNA sequence: TGTGCCAGCAGTGAGGACAGTCTCTCCTACGAGCAGTACTTC. Protein: CASSEDSLSYEQYF.

The J gene is TRBJ1-2, the V gene TRBV7-9, with D perhaps matching TRBD1 (6 bases). This CDR3 spans 13 amino acids. Germline V gives CDR1 SEHNR, CDR2 FQNEAQ (reference sequence). Trimming stripped 5 bases from V and 6 bases from J, with 13 bases between. CDR3 sequence reads: CASSLQGSHGYTF. CDR3 coding DNA: TGTGCCAGCAGCCTTCAGGGGTCCCATGGCTACACCTTC. The entire variable domain, with the rest obtained from reference TRBV7-9 and TRBJ1-2, is as follows: DTGVSQNPRHKITKRGQNVTFRCDPISEHNRLYWYRQTLGQGPEFLTYFQNEAQLEKSRLLSDRFSAERPKGSFSTLEIQRTEQGDSAMYLCASSLQGSHGYTFGSGTRLTVV.

V and J are TRBV2 and TRBJ1-5; D is undetermined. The CDR3 loop spans 14 amino acids. CDR1 SNHLY and CDR2 FYNNEI come from the germline V gene. V was pared by 11 bases and J by 2 bases, with 16 bases between. CDR3 sequence: CALGGASGNQPQHF. In DNA, the CDR3 is TGTGCCTTGGGAGGTGCAAGCGGCAATCAGCCCCAGCATTTT.

This clone was seen only once. This chain uses TRBV19 with TRBJ2-1; 11 nucleotides match TRBD2. CDR3 size: 15 residues. Germline lookup yields CDR1 LNHDA and CDR2 SQIVND (reference sequence). Trimming at V came to 2 bases and at J to 7 bases, leaving 4 bases not matched to a gene. CDR3: CASSIYSGGANEQFF. CDR3 nucleotide sequence: TGTGCCAGTAGTATATATAGCGGGGGGGCTAATGAGCAGTTCTTC.

CDR3 amino acids: CASSQDAVPSTDTQYF. CDR3 DNA sequence: TGTGCCAGCAGCCAAGACGCGGTACCGAGCACAGATACGCAGTATTTT. V is TRBV3-1 (or the pseudogene TRBV3-2) and J is TRBJ2-3, with D unresolved. The CDR3 is 16 amino acids. The V gene lost 0 bases and the J gene lost 0 bases, with 10 bases spanning the gap. CDR1 and CDR2 from the germline V gene are LGHDT and YNNKEL (reference sequence).

The rearrangement links TRBV9 to TRBJ1-2, with TRBD1 matching 7 bases. The CDR3 contains 15 residues. V trimming: 0 bases; J trimming: 3 bases; junction bases outside the gene matches: 5. In germline, CDR1 is SGDLS, CDR2 YYNGEE. Written as DNA, the CDR3 is TGTGCCAGCAGCGTAGGCCCAGGGGGGTACTATGGCTACACCTTC. Its translation: CASSVGPGGYYGYTF.

This clone was counted only a few times. The J gene is TRBJ1-6, the V gene TRBV6-2 or TRBV6-3; D gene ambiguous. Germline CDR1 MNHEY, CDR2 SVGEGT. The V gene lost 2 bases and the J gene lost 11 bases, with 10 bases spanning the gap. This CDR3 comprises 13 residues. CDR3 region: CASSYESGTPLHF. The CDR3 coding sequence is TGTGCCAGCAGTTACGAGTCCGGGACACCCCTCCACTTT.

The chain couples TRBV19 to TRBJ2-7, with 7 bases matching TRBD1. The CDR3 loop spans 16 amino acids. Germline lookup yields CDR1 LNHDA and CDR2 SQIVND (reference sequence). Trimming removed 3 bases from V and 0 bases from J; junction bases left unmatched: 8. CDR3 sequence: CASSMSLDRASYEQYF. CDR3 in DNA: TGTGCCAGTAGTATGTCTCTCGACAGGGCCTCCTACGAGCAGTACTTC. Looking up the rest from reference TRBV19 and TRBJ2-7 gives the full variable domain: DGGITQSPKYLFRKEGQNVTLSCEQNLNHDAMYWYRQDPGQGLRLIYYSQIVNDFQKGDIAEGYSVSREKKESFPLTVTSAQKNPTAFYLCASSMSLDRASYEQYFGPGTRLTVT.

V and J are TRBV30 and TRBJ2-3; 11 bases are shared with TRBD2. With V trimmed by 2 bases and J by 3 bases, 10 bases remained unmatched. In germline, CDR1 is GTSNPN, CDR2 SVGIG (reference sequence). The CDR3 is made up of 17 amino acids. The CDR3 loop reads CAWSLAGGGGRTDTQYF. CDR3 DNA: TGTGCCTGGAGTCTAGCGGGGGGAGGTGGGAGGACAGATACGCAGTATTTT.

The chain couples TRBV19 to TRBJ1-6, with D unclear. CDR1 is LNHDA, CDR2 SQIVND, per germline (reference sequence). There are 15 residues in the CDR3. Trimming removed 4 bases at V and 7 bases at J, with 14 bases between. CDR3 in amino acids: CASSTLGRRNSPLHF. The DNA for the CDR3 is TGTGCCAGTAGTACTTTGGGCAGAAGAAATTCACCCCTCCACTTT.

V is TRBV5-5 and J is TRBJ2-7; 8 positions match TRBD1. The CDR3 totals 15 residues. The germline CDR1 and CDR2 sequences are SGHKS and YYEKEE (reference sequence). With V trimmed by 3 bases and J by 7 bases, 12 bases remained unmatched. CDR3 bases: TGTGCCAGCAGCTCAGGGACAGGTCCTTTGGGGGAGCAGTACTTC. It codes for CASSSGTGPLGEQYF.